This T cell receptor (beta chain) is drawn from a study of cytomegalovirus exposure and HLA in healthy donors. The study ran its PCR with 60 Vbeta and 13 Jbeta primers. Assay: immunoSEQ multiplex PCR; the TCRdb copy retains only in-frame clones and omits some. This sample's table reports under 200,000 clones. The germline V gene encodes CDR1 SGHTA and CDR2 FQGNSA. The trim removed 5 bases at V and 8 bases at J, leaving 8 bases unmatched. The CDR3 sequence is 15 residues long. The sequencing input was PBMCs. This TCR was sampled from a woman younger than 30 in good health and CMV-seropositive. This chain links TRBV7-2 with TRBJ1-6, with TRBD1 identical over 8 bases. The CDR3: CASSQVQGEYSPLHF. The CDR3 DNA sequence: TGTGCCAGCAGCCAAGTACAGGGGGAGTATTCACCCCTCCACTTT.